This TCR beta chain was sequenced in a study of blood T cell repertoires in COVID-19 (dated by TCRdb to between 2020 and 2021). Broadly, across the study: Collaborator samples came from the United States, Italy and Spain and covered acute and convalescent phases of COVID-19. The prospective study material was composed of cDNA or gDNA derived from T cells, B-cell-depleted T cells, or PBMCs. The dataset comprised deeply sampled blood TCRbeta repertoires from subjects exposed to, actively infected with, or recovered from COVID-19. The repertoires were made available in a free public database intended to serve as a resource for research on the immune response to SARS-CoV-2. Samples were obtained from the ongoing ImmuneRACE study (first 160 participants) and from approximately 1,200 subjects provided by 6 global collaborators. Nearly every sample came with metadata listing a de-identified subject ID, COVID-19 status, age in years and sex. Where available, HLA class I and class II types were taken from metadata supplied by the sample provider and were not determined by assay-based typing.

Points on this clone: Its recognized antigen is unknown. Per-nucleotide qualities are absent, and no much larger clonotype sits a single base away.

The germline V gene supplies CDR1 SGHTA and CDR2 FQGNSA. From cysteine to phenylalanine, the CDR3 is 13 amino acids long. Only the CDR3 part of the read is kept: 39 bases, read in frame from the first base. V loses 4 bases of germline sequence and J loses 7 bases, and the interval between the two ends is 11 bases. TCRbeta CDR3 regions were amplified from genomic DNA using the immunoSEQ Assay, a bias-controlled multiplex PCR. Per the authors' processing: Nucleated cell counts per sample were estimated from amplification of reference gene primers within the assay. To quantify the absolute abundance of each unique TCRbeta CDR3 rearrangement, sequence reads were collapsed and filtered. For each sample, productive Simpson clonality was calculated as the square root of Simpson's diversity index across productive rearrangements. TCRdb took over this immuneACCESS table, retaining in-frame rearrangements with V and J assigned. Such tables are incomplete; in checked studies, under half of the missing clones stem from an unresolved V gene, and the remainder is unexplained. V and J calls and clone size are those listed in that table; D and trimming were worked out from the DNA. The sample records about 94,000 clones, 80% of which are singletons. Together, the top ten hold roughly a fifth of the sample.

Collaborating institutions collected whole blood in K2EDTA tubes following their own protocols. For TCRbeta analysis, collaborators shipped samples as frozen whole blood, isolated PBMCs, or DNA extracted from either of those sample types. Results the study describes overall, beyond this receptor: How much clinical and demographic metadata was included differed by source and by participant, and the metadata was provided uncurated.

This clonotype was sampled from a woman aged 80 or over with acute or convalescent COVID-19. The specimen was peripheral blood. This chain is built from TRBV7-2 and TRBJ1-5; too little of a D gene remains to name it. The CDR3 loop reads CASSYGSRQPQHF. The bases are TGTGCCAGCAGCTACGGGTCGAGGCAGCCCCAGCATTTT.